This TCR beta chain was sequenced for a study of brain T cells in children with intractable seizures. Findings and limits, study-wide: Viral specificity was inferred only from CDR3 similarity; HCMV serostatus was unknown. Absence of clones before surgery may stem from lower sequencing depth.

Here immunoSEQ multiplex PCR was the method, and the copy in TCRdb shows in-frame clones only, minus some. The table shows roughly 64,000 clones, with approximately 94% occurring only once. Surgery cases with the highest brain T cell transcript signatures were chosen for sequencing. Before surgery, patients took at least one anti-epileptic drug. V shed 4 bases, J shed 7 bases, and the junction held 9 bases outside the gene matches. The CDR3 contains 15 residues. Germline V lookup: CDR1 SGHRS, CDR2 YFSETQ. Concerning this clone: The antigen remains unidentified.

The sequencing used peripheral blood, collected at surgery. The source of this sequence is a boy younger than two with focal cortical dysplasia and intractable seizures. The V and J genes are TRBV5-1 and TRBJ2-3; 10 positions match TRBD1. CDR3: CASSQGQGNRNTQYF. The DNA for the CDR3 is TGCGCCAGCAGCCAGGGACAGGGGAATAGGAATACGCAGTATTTT. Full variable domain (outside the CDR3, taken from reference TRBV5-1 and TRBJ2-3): KAGVTQTPRYLIKTRGQQVTLSCSPISGHRSVSWYQQTPGQGLQFLFEYFSETQRNKGNFPGRFSGRQFSNSRSEMNVSTLELGDSALYLCASSQGQGNRNTQYFGPGTRLTVL.